The 11 T cell receptor beta chains below all came from one sample that was sequenced in a study of tumor-infiltrating lymphocytes in primary liver carcinoma. Between about 17 and 34 mg of unsorted bulk tissue served as the source from which RNA and DNA were co-extracted. A primer matching the constant region was used to make TCR beta cDNA from 500 ng of total RNA. Three-round nested multiplex PCR performed with slightly modified ARM-PCR produced the TCR beta libraries. It was with TRBV1-TRBV30 forward primers and a C-beta reverse primer that the first two PCR rounds were run, at around 10 cycles each. TCRdb analysed the multiplex PCR reads with MiXCR anew, one entry per CDR3 protein. The repertoire has about 30,000 distinct CDR3 sequences, roughly 70% of them found once; the top ten carry roughly 30%. The sequencing input was liver tumor tissue from sampling region 3. Subset indicated: tumor region T3, left-lateral pole. The source is a woman aged 25 to 39 with primary liver carcinoma and hepatitis B virus infection.

This clonotype was recorded at least ten times. This chain joins TRBV6-1 and TRBJ2-1, with a weak D call TRBD2 (6 bases). Looked up from germline, CDR1 is MNHNS and CDR2 is SASEGT. With 6 bases removed from V and 5 bases from J, the gap between germline ends came to 26 bases. The CDR3 length is 18 residues. As DNA, the CDR3 is TGTGCCAGCAGCCCCCACATCGGTAGCGGCGGAACAGACAATGAGCAGTTCTTC. Amino acids: CASSPHIGSGGTDNEQFF.

The V call is TRBV10-1, the J call TRBJ2-1, with 8 bases lining up with TRBD1. This CDR3 is built from 15 residues. The germline V gene encodes CDR1 WNHNN and CDR2 SYGVQD (reference sequence). The trim removed 3 bases at V and 14 bases at J, leaving 15 bases unmatched. CDR3: CASSEGSGWTGLKFF. For the CDR3, the DNA is TGCGCCAGCAGTGAAGGCTCCGGCTGGACAGGGTTGAAGTTCTTC.

By proportion, this clonotype is large (0.1 to 1%). The chain recombines TRBV11-2 with TRBJ2-5; D is unresolved. CDR3 length: 11 residues. CDR1 is SGHAT and CDR2 is FQNNGV in the germline V gene. V lost 5 bases and J 5 bases, leaving 6 bases between the germline ends. The CDR3 protein is CASSQSETQYF. The CDR3 DNA is TGTGCCAGCAGCCAGAGCGAGACCCAGTACTTC.

In regard to this clonotype: It is likely a read error, because the conserved phenylalanine at the end of the CDR3 is missing. The DNA is omitted, as the CDR3 cannot be located on it reliably, and the CDR3 follows TCRdb's listing. The chain employs TRBV5-1 and TRBJ2-7; the table names TRBD1, a call not compared with the DNA. Germline CDR1 reads SGHRS; CDR2 reads YFSETQ. Including both end residues, the CDR3 is 13 amino acids long. CDR3 protein: CASSRDRGYEHYL.

Turning to this clonotype: Without the conserved terminal phenylalanine or tryptophan, this CDR3 likely stems from a read error. This chain connects TRBV11-2 to TRBJ2-7; the D gene is possibly TRBD1 (6 bases). The CDR3 is made up of 14 amino acids. The V gene lost 5 bases and the J gene lost 6 bases, with 17 bases spanning the gap. CDR1 is SGHAT, CDR2 FQNNGV, per germline. DNA of the CDR3: TGTGCCAGCAGCCCCCCCTCAGGGGCTAGCGAGCAGTACTGC. Translation: CASSPPSGASEQYC.

About this clonotype itself: Given a much more abundant clone one base away, this may be a read error. V and J are TRBV5-1 and TRBJ2-7, with D possibly being TRBD2 (5 bases). V was clipped by 4 bases and J by 0 bases, with 14 bases between them. CDR3 length: 15 residues. Germline-derived CDR1 and CDR2 are SGHRS and YFSETQ. CDR3 residues: CASSPGMMGSYEQYF. The CDR3 nucleotides read TGCGCCAGCAGCCCCGGGATGATGGGCTCCTACGAGCAGTACTTC.

This clonotype occurred once. Here the CDR3 omits its conserved ending phenylalanine or tryptophan, so a read error is the likely source. The chain uses TRBV4-3 and TRBJ2-3, with D unresolved. The CDR3 has 13 amino acids. Per the germline V gene, CDR1 is LGHNA and CDR2 is YSLEER. In DNA form, the CDR3 reads TGCGCCAGCAGCCAGGAACGCACAGATATGCAGTATTAT. Its translation: CASSQERTDMQYY.

Regarding this clonotype: Sequence at one end of the junction differs from germline and may be a read error. The chain recombines TRBV28 with TRBJ2-1; D is undetermined. The CDR3 has 13 residues. Germline V gives CDR1 MDHEN, CDR2 SYDVKM. CDR3 bases: TGTACCAGCAGGAGAACTCACTTGGGTGAGCATTTCTTC. Its protein is CTSRRTHLGEHFF. Looking up the rest from reference TRBV28 and TRBJ2-1 gives the full variable domain: DVKVTQSSRYLVKRTGEKVFLECVQDMDHENMFWYRQDPGLGLRLIYFSYDVKMKEKGDIPEGYSVSREKKERFSLILESASTNQTSMYLCTSRRTHLGEHFFGPGTRLTVL.

This clonotype appeared once. Its ends do not fully match the called genes, so a read error is possible. CDR3 residues: CSSSAELEIYGYTF. The DNA of the CDR3 is TGCTCCAGTAGCGCTGAGTTGGAGATCTATGGCTACACGTTC. V and J are TRBV4-3 and TRBJ1-2; unclear D gene. The length of the CDR3 is 14 residues. Germline V gene data show CDR1 as LGHNA and CDR2 as YSLEER.

The table lists this clonotype with a few counts. Compared with germline, one end of the junction differs, possibly owing to a read error. This sequence joins TRBV6-5 and TRBJ1-3, with 9 nucleotides matching TRBD1. Germline V gene data show CDR1 as MNHEY and CDR2 as SVGAGI. The length of the CDR3 is 15 residues. CDR3 sequence (DNA): TGTGTCAGCAGGCGCCGGGACAGGGCTGGAAACATCATATATTTT. Encoded protein: CVSRRRDRAGNIIYF.

In the case of this clonotype: At one end the junction does not follow the germline gene, possibly because of a read error. The V and J genes are TRBV11-2 and TRBJ2-7, with 7 positions matching TRBD2. Per germline, CDR1 SGHAT and CDR2 FQNNGV. This CDR3 contains 13 residues. CDR3 nucleotide sequence: TGTGCCAGCAGCTCAACTAGCGTGAGCGAGCAGTATTTC. It codes for CASSSTSVSEQYF.